This TCR beta chain was documented in a study of T cell responses to AZD1222 COVID-19 vaccine. Study-wide results and caveats: Most donors were white British, females outnumbered males, and clonal diversity was possibly underestimated.

A note on this clone: The antigen remains unidentified.

CDR3 length equals 12 residues. The V end lost 5 bases, the J end lost 12 bases, and 14 bases lay between the germline ends. Profiling relied on immunoSEQ multiplex PCR, and the TCRdb table lists in-frame clones only, not all of them. Counted here are around 79,000 clones, around nine tenths occurring once; the ten biggest clones make up about 1.6%. The receptor was isolated from an adult in good health. The chain carries TRBV12-3 or TRBV12-4 and TRBJ1-5; weak D call: TRBD1 (5 bases). The specimen was peripheral blood, collected on day 0 of AZD1222 vaccination. The CDR3 region is CASSPDSSLQHF. Written as DNA, the CDR3 is TGTGCCAGCAGTCCTGACAGTTCCCTCCAGCATTTT.